A single sample gave rise to the 20 T cell receptor beta chains below, sequenced in a study of shared clonotypes between healthy human individuals. Data came from immunoSEQ multiplex PCR; TCRdb stores just in-frame clones and leaves some out. The repertoire consists of around 750,000 clones, with 74% occurring once and the leading ten covering under 2%. Sequenced sample: memory CD4+ T cells sorted from blood. Described subset: CD45RA-negative fraction. These receptor sequences come from a woman aged 30 to 39 in good health.

The J gene is TRBJ1-1, the V gene TRBV7-2; D is perhaps TRBD1 (5 bases). V was trimmed by 2 bases and J by 0 bases, leaving 22 bases between them. The CDR3 consists of 19 residues. Germline V gene data show CDR1 as SGHTA and CDR2 as FQGNSA. DNA for the CDR3: TGTGCCAGCAGCTTAAATCCCCTGGGGCAGGCTGTAATGAACACTGAAGCTTTCTTT. The encoded protein is CASSLNPLGQAVMNTEAFF.

The DNA of the CDR3 is TGTGCCAGCAGCTCCCCTTTCTACAATGAGCAGTTCTTC. It translates to CASSSPFYNEQFF. V is TRBV11-3 and J is TRBJ2-1; D call uncertain. CDR1 and CDR2 (germline): SGHNT, YENEEA. CDR3 size: 13 residues. V lost 4 bases and J lost 3, with 7 bases in between.

The chain carries TRBV19 and TRBJ1-2; tentative D call: TRBD1 (5 bases). Germline V gives CDR1 LNHDA, CDR2 SQIVND (reference sequence). The CDR3 sequence is 13 residues long. Trimming shortened V by 7 bases and J by 5 bases, and 14 bases separated the two germline ends. In DNA form, the CDR3 reads TGTGCCAGTACCCCGCAGACAGCTTATGGCTACACCTTC. It encodes CASTPQTAYGYTF.

This chain joins TRBV7-8 and TRBJ2-3; 8 nucleotides match TRBD2. J gave up 4 bases and V 5 bases, and 11 bases lay outside the gene matches. Germline V gives CDR1 SGHVS, CDR2 FQNEAQ. This CDR3 is 16 amino acids long. The CDR3 DNA reads TGTGCCAGCAGCCGCTCAATTAGCGGGACCCCAGATACGCAGTATTTT. It yields the protein CASSRSISGTPDTQYF.

The chain links TRBV6-4 to TRBJ2-3, with no clear D. V lost 2 bases and J lost 11, with 11 bases in between. Germline V gene sequence: CDR1 MRHNA, CDR2 SNTAGT. The CDR3 length is 12 residues. The CDR3 loop reads CASSDGRKVQYF. Here the CDR3 DNA reads TGTGCCAGCAGTGACGGGCGGAAGGTGCAGTATTTT.

This clone was counted a single time. The chain employs TRBV13 and TRBJ2-5; D is ambiguous. The CDR3 sequence is 12 residues long. Trimming left V 5 bases short and J 1 base short, with 5 bases between. Looked up from germline, CDR1 is PRHDT and CDR2 is FYEKMQ (reference sequence). The CDR3 spells CASSVSQETQYF. Here the CDR3 DNA reads TGTGCCAGCAGCGTCTCCCAAGAGACCCAGTACTTC.

The chain combines TRBV6-1 with TRBJ2-2; D might be TRBD2 (5 bases). The CDR3 covers 17 residues. Germline V gene lookup returns CDR1 MNHNS and CDR2 SASEGT. V dropped 0 bases and J dropped 5 bases, with 16 bases sitting between them. The CDR3 DNA reads as TGTGCCAGCAGTGAAGCATCCCGGAGGAGCCATACCGGGGAGCTGTTTTTT. It specifies CASSEASRRSHTGELFF.

V and J are TRBV10-3 and TRBJ2-7; the D is unclear. CDR1 is ENHRY and CDR2 is SYGVKD in the germline V gene. V was shortened by 1 base and J by 3 bases, with 4 bases between the two germline ends. The CDR3 runs to 12 residues. The CDR3 DNA is TGTGCCATCAGTGAGTTAGACTACGAGCAGTACTTC. It specifies CAISELDYEQYF.

The J gene is TRBJ2-4, the V gene TRBV4-2; 14 bases match TRBD2. With 3 bases clipped from V and 1 base from J, the junction kept 5 bases outside the gene matches. Germline loops: CDR1 LGHNA, CDR2 YNFKEQ. The CDR3 covers 18 residues. The CDR3 nucleotides read TGTGCCAGCAGCCACGGACTAGCGGGGGGAGTGGCCAAAAACATTCAGTACTTC. It translates to CASSHGLAGGVAKNIQYF.

This clone was picked up many times. The chain carries TRBV5-1 and TRBJ2-3; the D gene is possibly TRBD2 (5 bases). Germline CDR1 SGHRS, CDR2 YFSETQ. Trimming took 4 bases from V and 5 from J, leaving 11 bases between them. The CDR3 is 13 residues long. The DNA of the CDR3 is TGCGCCAGCAGCGGGAGTGCTGGAGATACGCAGTATTTT. Translation gives CASSGSAGDTQYF.

The chain recombines TRBV10-3 with TRBJ2-2; perhaps TRBD1 as D (7 bases). This CDR3 region has 13 residues. Germline V gene data show CDR1 as ENHRY and CDR2 as SYGVKD. V was trimmed by 7 bases and J by 6 bases, leaving 12 bases between them. CDR3 DNA sequence: TGTGCCATCAATGACAGGGAGGCCGGGGAGCTGTTTTTT. Amino acids: CAINDREAGELFF.

The genes are TRBV11-2 and TRBJ1-4; 11 nucleotides match TRBD1. Germline V gene sequence: CDR1 SGHAT, CDR2 FQNNGV. The CDR3 covers 15 residues. Losses at the gene ends were 3 bases for V and 7 bases for J; bases not matched to a gene: 4. CDR3 residues: CASSFGTGGAEKLFF. The DNA of the CDR3 is TGTGCCAGCAGCTTCGGGACAGGGGGTGCTGAAAAACTGTTTTTT.

The table lists this clone with many counts. This sequence joins TRBV5-1 and TRBJ2-7; TRBD1 aligns across 8 bases. The trim removed 7 bases at V and 7 bases at J, leaving 13 bases unmatched. Germline CDR1 is SGHRS and CDR2 is YFSETQ. This CDR3 spans 14 amino acids. The CDR3 loop is CASAPGTGLLEQYF. In DNA form, the CDR3 reads TGCGCCAGCGCCCCCGGGACAGGCCTCCTGGAGCAGTACTTC.

This clone was counted a few times. This chain connects TRBV14 to TRBJ1-2; 8 nucleotides agree with TRBD1. Trimming took 6 bases from V and 8 from J; bases not matched to a gene: 5. This CDR3 is built from 12 residues. CDR1 is SGHDN and CDR2 is FVKESK in the germline V gene. CDR3 DNA: TGTGCCAGCAGACCACAGGGGGACGGCTACACCTTC. This gives the protein CASRPQGDGYTF.

V and J are TRBV28 and TRBJ1-1, with 9 bases fitting TRBD1. From germline, CDR1 is MDHEN and CDR2 SYDVKM. The CDR3 extends over 14 amino acids. V lost 4 bases, J lost 11 bases, and 11 bases stayed unmatched. The CDR3 DNA reads TGTGCCAGCAGTTCAGTCCCGGGACAGGGTTCGGCTTTCTTT. Protein product: CASSSVPGQGSAFF.

The genes are TRBV28 and TRBJ1-2; D is possibly TRBD1 (6 bases). Germline CDR1 and CDR2: MDHEN and SYDVKM. The CDR3 runs 13 residues. V was trimmed by 4 bases and J by 7 bases, leaving 13 bases between them. The CDR3 region has the DNA TGTGCCAGCAGTTCCAGGGGCGCCGGTGGCTACACCTTC. The encoded protein is CASSSRGAGGYTF.

This chain links TRBV19 with TRBJ2-7; 7 bases fit TRBD1. With V trimmed by 3 bases and J by 5 bases, 13 bases remained unmatched. CDR1 and CDR2 (germline): LNHDA, SQIVND (reference sequence). The CDR3 loop spans 16 amino acids. CDR3 residues: CASSILSTGARDEQYF. CDR3 nucleotides: TGTGCCAGTAGTATCCTCTCTACAGGGGCGCGTGACGAGCAGTACTTC.

The CDR3 DNA sequence: TGTGCCAGCAGCTTACAGGACTCTAGCACAGATACGCAGTATTTT. It is translated as CASSLQDSSTDTQYF. This chain connects TRBV6-5 to TRBJ2-3; D may be TRBD1 or TRBD2 (5 bases each). Germline V lookup: CDR1 MNHEY, CDR2 SVGAGI. The CDR3 loop spans 15 amino acids. V was pared by 6 bases and J by 0 bases, with 13 bases between.

This chain joins TRBV10-3 and TRBJ2-3, with D possibly being TRBD1 (6 bases). The length of the CDR3 is 14 residues. Trimming left V 5 bases short and J 1 base short, with 10 bases between. CDR1 is ENHRY and CDR2 is SYGVKD in the germline V gene. The CDR3 reads CAISWTEGTDTQYF. In nucleotides, the CDR3 is TGTGCCATCAGTTGGACAGAAGGCACAGATACGCAGTATTTT.

On this clone itself: A much larger clone lies a single base off, so this may be a read error. The chain carries TRBV7-9 and TRBJ2-5; D gene uncertain. The V gene lost 3 bases and the J gene lost 4 bases, with 3 bases spanning the gap. This CDR3 has 11 amino acids. Germline-derived CDR1 and CDR2 are SEHNR and FQNEAQ (reference sequence). CDR3 sequence reads: CASSFRETQYF. The DNA of the CDR3 is TGTGCCAGCAGCTTCCGAGAGACCCAGTACTTC.